This TCR beta chain emerged from a study of control samples from healthy donors and cancer patients. TCRdb's table, derived via immunoSEQ multiplex PCR, lists solely in-frame clones and lacks some. The sample lists 75,000 to 95,000 clones, approximately 84% occurring once. The CDR3 is 16 amino acids. Trimming removed 6 bases at V and 0 bases at J, with 16 bases between. The germline V gene has CDR1 SGDLS and CDR2 YYNGEE. The genes are TRBV9 and TRBJ1-3; D unresolved. Sequencing was carried out using PBMCs. The source of this sequence is a man between 65 and 85 years old with lung cancer. This CDR3 reads CASTPTGVLSGNTIYF. In DNA, the CDR3 is TGTGCCAGCACCCCCACCGGCGTCCTCTCTGGAAACACCATATATTTT.